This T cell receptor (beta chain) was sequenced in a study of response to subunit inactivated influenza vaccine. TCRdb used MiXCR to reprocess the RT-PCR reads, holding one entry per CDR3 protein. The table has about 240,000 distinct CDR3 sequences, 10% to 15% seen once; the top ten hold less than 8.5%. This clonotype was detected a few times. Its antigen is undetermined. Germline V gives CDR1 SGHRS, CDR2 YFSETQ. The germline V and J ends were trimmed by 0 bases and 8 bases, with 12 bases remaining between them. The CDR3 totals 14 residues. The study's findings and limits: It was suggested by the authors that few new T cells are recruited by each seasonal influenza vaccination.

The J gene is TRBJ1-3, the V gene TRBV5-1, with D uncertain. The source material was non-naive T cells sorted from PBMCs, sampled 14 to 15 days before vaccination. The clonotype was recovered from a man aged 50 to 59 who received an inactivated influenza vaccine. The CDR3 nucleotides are TGCGCCAGCAGCTTGGCCAAAGGCGGGGACACCATATATTTT. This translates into CASSLAKGGDTIYF.